This TCR beta chain derives from a study of Graves' ophthalmopathy and Graves' hyperthyroidism. The CDR3 contains 18 residues. CDR1 is LNHNV and CDR2 is YYDKDF in the germline V gene (reference sequence). V shed 4 bases and J 3 bases; nucleotides not matched to a gene: 11. Scientists amplified the TCR beta CDR3 regions from RNA transcripts. After a first-round RT-PCR with HTBI primers, a second-round multiplex PCR was run. One entry per CDR3 protein, called by TCRdb with MiXCR from the multiplex PCR reads. Of about 1.1 million distinct CDR3 sequences listed, about 35% were seen once; the top ten hold roughly 11%. This clonotype was seen at least ten times.

The sample taken for sequencing was peripheral blood or thyroid tissue (not recorded which). The sequence derives from an adult man with Graves' hyperthyroidism. V usage is TRBV15 and J usage is TRBJ2-2; 10 positions match TRBD2. CDR3 coding DNA: TGTGCCACCAGCATGGACTGGCTAGCGGGGGCCTACACCGGGGAGCTGTTTTTT. It specifies CATSMDWLAGAYTGELFF.